The sequence of this T cell receptor (beta chain) was determined in a study of T-cell memory formation after mild COVID-19. This clonotype came up a few times. The CDR3 covers 11 residues. The V and J ends lost 7 bases and 2 bases respectively, with 5 bases between them. Germline-derived CDR1 and CDR2 are MNHEY and SVGAGI. One entry per CDR3 protein, called by TCRdb with MiXCR from the 5' RACE reads. The profile shows about 270,000 distinct CDR3 sequences, about a sixth of them singletons. The sequence was obtained from a man between 18 and 29 years old who had mild COVID-19 (a few samples of this study predate the infection). Cell type and time point are not known. The J gene is TRBJ1-1, the V gene TRBV6-5, with D hard to call. The sequencing sample was made of PBMCs or a T cell subset sorted from them (not recorded which). The CDR3 loop reads CASKANTEAFF. The CDR3 coding sequence is TGTGCCAGCAAAGCAAACACTGAAGCTTTCTTT.